A single sample gave rise to the 30 T cell receptor beta chains below, sequenced in a study of CD4 T cells in relation to SARS-CoV-2 and coronaviruses. Clones were read by immunoSEQ multiplex PCR, and TCRdb kept only the in-frame ones, dropping some. The repertoire holds about 28,000 clones, around 80% seen once, with roughly 15% in the top ten. Unexposed donor CD4+ T cells date from about 2011-2018, before the COVID-19 pandemic. The cells were cultured for under twelve days before CD4+ T cells were isolated. Their specific antigens are unknown. Sequencing was performed on CD4+ T cells from PBMCs, cultured in vitro. Every receptor here comes from a human donor in good health.

The rearrangement uses TRBV5-5 and TRBJ2-1, with 16 bases lining up with TRBD2. After removal of 4 bases from V and 13 bases from J, the junction contained 8 bases not matched to a gene. This CDR3 has 15 residues. Germline CDR1 and CDR2: SGHKS and YYEKEE (reference sequence). CDR3 DNA sequence: TGTGCCAGCAGCCATGGGACTAGCGGGAGGGCTCCCCAGTTCTTC. This translates into CASSHGTSGRAPQFF.

The chain carries TRBV29-1 and TRBJ2-5, with D possibly being TRBD1 or TRBD2 (5 bases each). Germline CDR1 is SQVTM and CDR2 is ANQGSEA. The V end was cut by 7 bases, the J end by 5 bases, with 14 bases between. The CDR3 spans 12 residues. CDR3: CSAGDPWETQYF. CDR3 nucleotide sequence: TGCAGCGCCGGGGACCCTTGGGAGACCCAGTACTTC.

The chain joins TRBV28 to TRBJ2-7; D gene unclear. This CDR3 has 12 amino acids. Trimming took 2 bases from V and 3 from J, leaving 5 bases between them. Germline CDR1 and CDR2: MDHEN and SYDVKM. The CDR3 DNA is TGTGCCAGCAGTTTAGAGGTCTACGAGCAGTACTTC. It specifies CASSLEVYEQYF.

There are a few counts of this clone. J is TRBJ1-6 and V is TRBV7-8, with D possibly being TRBD1 (5 bases). The CDR3 has 19 residues. CDR1 and CDR2 (germline): SGHVS, FQNEAQ. V shed 4 bases and J shed 0 bases, with 19 bases lying between them. CDR3 residues: CASSSRRTPSSSYNSPLHF. The CDR3 region has the DNA TGTGCCAGCAGCTCCCGGCGGACACCCTCGAGCTCCTATAATTCACCCCTCCACTTT.

The genes are TRBV4-3 and TRBJ1-6; no definite D call. Germline-derived CDR1 and CDR2 are LGHNA and YSLEER. This CDR3 spans 14 amino acids. V was clipped by 4 bases and J by 7 bases, with 11 bases between them. CDR3 region: CASSLRASNSPLHF. The CDR3 DNA reads as TGCGCCAGCAGCCTCCGGGCCTCGAATTCACCCCTCCACTTT.

The rearrangement joins TRBV19 to TRBJ2-1; 8 nucleotides match TRBD1. CDR3 size: 15 residues. The V gene end was trimmed by 6 bases and the J gene end by 1 base; junction bases not matched to a gene: 5. CDR1 is LNHDA, CDR2 SQIVND, per germline (reference sequence). The CDR3 is CASRAGGGSYNEQFF. CDR3 DNA sequence: TGTGCCAGTAGGGCAGGGGGCGGTTCCTACAATGAGCAGTTCTTC.

A few counts support this clone. This chain links TRBV12-5 with TRBJ1-2; TRBD1 aligns across 9 bases. This CDR3 has 19 residues. The germline CDR1 and CDR2 sequences are LGHNT and FRNRAP. The V segment lost 6 bases and the J segment 5 bases; nucleotides outside the gene matches: 22. The CDR3 sequence: CASGDETGGYITDHYGYTF. In DNA form, the CDR3 reads TGTGCTAGTGGGGACGAAACAGGGGGCTATATCACCGACCATTATGGCTACACCTTC.

This chain joins TRBV25-1 and TRBJ2-1; 7 positions match TRBD1. The junction had 6 bases not matched to a gene; V was cut back by 2 bases and J by 2 bases. Germline V gives CDR1 MGHDK, CDR2 SYGVNS. The CDR3 has 16 residues. CDR3 sequence: CASSEAPGQTYNEQFF. The CDR3 nucleotides read TGTGCCAGCAGTGAAGCTCCGGGACAGACCTACAATGAGCAGTTCTTC.

In DNA form, the CDR3 reads TGCAGCGTTGGAACAGGGACGGAATATGGCTACACCTTC. Protein product: CSVGTGTEYGYTF. The genes are TRBV29-1 and TRBJ1-2; possible D gene TRBD1, 6 bases. The CDR3 is 13 amino acids. Trimming shortened V by 4 bases and J by 5 bases, and 14 bases separated the two germline ends. CDR1 and CDR2 from the germline V gene are SQVTM and ANQGSEA.

The rearrangement uses TRBV5-5 and TRBJ2-7; 7 nucleotides agree with TRBD1. The trim removed 4 bases at V and 2 bases at J, leaving 9 bases unmatched. The CDR3 covers 15 residues. Germline V gene sequence: CDR1 SGHKS, CDR2 YYEKEE (reference sequence). CDR3 nucleotide sequence: TGTGCCAGCAGCACGACAGGGAGCTTCGCCTACGAGCAGTACTTC. Translating gives CASSTTGSFAYEQYF.

The chain recombines TRBV19 with TRBJ2-1; 8 bases match TRBD2. CDR3 length: 14 residues. Losses at the gene ends were 8 bases for V and 0 bases for J; bases not matched to a gene: 3. CDR1 is LNHDA and CDR2 is SQIVND in the germline V gene (reference sequence). CDR3 nucleotide sequence: TGTGCCAGTTATAGCGGGACCTCCTACAATGAGCAGTTCTTC. This codes for CASYSGTSYNEQFF.

This clone was counted a few times. The V and J genes are TRBV7-2 and TRBJ1-5; D gene unclear. Trimming took 1 base from V and 0 from J, leaving 7 bases between them. There are 15 residues in the CDR3. Germline CDR1 and CDR2: SGHTA and FQGNSA. This CDR3 reads CASSLVVASNQPQHF. In nucleotides, the CDR3 is TGTGCCAGCAGCTTAGTAGTTGCTAGCAATCAGCCCCAGCATTTT.

This chain links TRBV3-1 (or the pseudogene TRBV3-2) with TRBJ1-2; D might be TRBD1 (5 bases). Trimming pared 5 bases from V and 8 bases from J, leaving 18 bases between. This CDR3 region has 14 residues. Germline assignment: CDR1 LGHDT and CDR2 YNNKEL (reference sequence). The DNA of the CDR3 is TGTGCCAGCAGCGCCGGGGCAGGACCCCTAGGCTACACCTTC. It translates to CASSAGAGPLGYTF.

This clone was observed a handful of times. This chain joins TRBV2 and TRBJ2-7; no clear D gene. CDR3 length: 13 residues. The V gene lost 6 bases and the J gene lost 2 bases, with 11 bases spanning the gap. CDR1 SNHLY and CDR2 FYNNEI come from the germline V gene. The CDR3 DNA follows: TGTGCCAGCAGGGACGCAGTAGCCTACGAGCAGTACTTC. It yields the protein CASRDAVAYEQYF.

This CDR3 reads CASSYGQGSNQPQHF. The CDR3 nucleotides read TGTGCCAGCAGCTACGGACAGGGTAGCAATCAGCCCCAGCATTTT. The rearrangement links TRBV7-2 to TRBJ1-5; TRBD1 matches 8 bases. J lost 0 bases, V lost 4 bases, and 2 bases had no gene match. The CDR3 totals 15 residues. CDR1 SGHTA and CDR2 FQGNSA come from the germline V gene.

In this sample, this clone turned up a few times. This chain uses TRBV5-1 with TRBJ1-2; TRBD1 agrees at 8 bases. Trimming cost V 2 bases and J 4 bases; bases outside gene matches: 1. The length of the CDR3 is 13 residues. The V gene's germline CDR1 is SGHRS and CDR2 YFSETQ. CDR3 residues: CASSLDRGYGYTF. The CDR3 region has the DNA TGCGCCAGCAGCTTAGACAGGGGCTATGGCTACACCTTC. Supplemented by reference TRBV5-1 and TRBJ1-2, the full variable domain reads KAGVTQTPRYLIKTRGQQVTLSCSPISGHRSVSWYQQTPGQGLQFLFEYFSETQRNKGNFPGRFSGRQFSNSRSEMNVSTLELGDSALYLCASSLDRGYGYTFGSGTRLTVV.

The table lists this clone with a count of one. This sequence joins TRBV7-2 and TRBJ2-1; D uncertain. Germline V gene data show CDR1 as SGHTA and CDR2 as FQGNSA. Trimming left V 2 bases short and J 9 bases short, with 14 bases between. The CDR3 spans 14 residues. CDR3 DNA sequence: TGTGCCAGCAGCTTAATGGTAGACATGGTTGAGCAGTTCTTC. It codes for CASSLMVDMVEQFF.

The chain links TRBV3-1 (or the pseudogene TRBV3-2) to TRBJ2-2, with D tentatively TRBD1 or TRBD2 (6 bases each). V lost 3 bases, J lost 0 bases, and 14 bases lay in between. Per the germline V gene, CDR1 is LGHDT and CDR2 is YNNKEL (reference sequence). The CDR3 totals 17 residues. The CDR3: CASSQGRGDTNTGELFF. The CDR3 nucleotides are TGTGCCAGCAGCCAGGGTAGGGGGGATACGAACACCGGGGAGCTGTTTTTT.

V gene TRBV9 combines with J gene TRBJ2-2; the D gene is possibly TRBD2 (7 bases). Looked up from germline, CDR1 is SGDLS and CDR2 is YYNGEE. The CDR3 contains 18 residues. Deletions cut 4 bases from V and 7 bases from J, with 26 bases between. The CDR3 protein is CASSRGPGGGRDNGELFF. The CDR3 nucleotides read TGTGCCAGCAGCAGAGGCCCCGGAGGGGGGAGGGATAACGGGGAGCTGTTTTTT.

CDR3 nucleotide sequence: TGTGCCAGCAGCTTGGGCGGGCGACAGGCCTACGAGCAGTACTTC. Encoded protein: CASSLGGRQAYEQYF. This chain uses TRBV7-6 with TRBJ2-7; D perhaps matches TRBD1 (6 bases). CDR3 length: 15 amino acids. Per germline, CDR1 SGHVS and CDR2 FNYEAQ. Trimming took off 3 bases at V and 2 bases at J, with 14 bases between the two ends.

The CDR3 coding sequence is TGCGCCAGCAGCCTTCGACAGGACAGGGTAACCGGGGAGCTGTTTTTT. The encoded protein is CASSLRQDRVTGELFF. The rearrangement uses TRBV4-1 and TRBJ2-2; TRBD1 matches at 8 bases. The length of the CDR3 is 16 residues. V lost 4 bases to trimming and J lost 5 bases; unmatched junction nucleotides: 9. Germline CDR1 is MGHRA and CDR2 is YSYEKL.

In the case of this clone: Other DNA sequences of this sample code for an identical CDR3. This chain links TRBV10-3 with TRBJ2-3; 8 bases are a match to TRBD2. Germline assignment: CDR1 ENHRY and CDR2 SYGVKD. The CDR3 is 15 amino acids. With V trimmed by 4 bases and J by 1 base, 4 bases remained unmatched. This chain's CDR3 is CAISASREGTDTQYF. The CDR3 DNA reads TGTGCCATCAGTGCATCGCGGGAGGGCACAGATACGCAGTATTTT.

This clone was seen only once. This rearrangement joins TRBV7-9 to TRBJ2-3; D remains ambiguous. Per germline, CDR1 SEHNR and CDR2 FQNEAQ (reference sequence). The CDR3 extends over 14 amino acids. With 1 base removed from V and 0 bases from J, the gap between germline ends came to 5 bases. CDR3: CASSLDLSTDTQYF. Here the CDR3 DNA reads TGTGCCAGCAGCTTAGACCTGAGCACAGATACGCAGTATTTT.

V gene TRBV5-1 combines with J gene TRBJ1-1, with 7 bases identical to TRBD1. J was trimmed by 6 bases and V by 0 bases; bases with no gene match: 5. Germline values: CDR1 SGHRS, CDR2 YFSETQ. There are 14 residues in the CDR3. For the CDR3, the DNA is TGCGCCAGCAGCTTGGTTTCCCAGGGGGCTGAAGCTTTCTTT. It codes for CASSLVSQGAEAFF.

V is TRBV12-5 and J is TRBJ2-3; D possibly corresponds to TRBD1 (6 bases). The CDR3 covers 13 residues. Trimming cost V 10 bases and J 4 bases, with 15 bases left between them. Germline values: CDR1 LGHNT, CDR2 FRNRAP. The DNA of the CDR3 is TGTGCTACTTTACAGGGTGGCGCAGATACGCAGTATTTT. This translates into CATLQGGADTQYF. Combining the CDR3 with reference TRBV12-5 and TRBJ2-3 gives the whole variable domain DARVTQTPRHKVTEMGQEVTMRCQPILGHNTVFWYRQTMMQGLELLAYFRNRAPLDDSGMPKDRFSAEMPDATLATLKIQPSEPRDSAVYFCATLQGGADTQYFGPGTRLTVL.

V gene TRBV12-5 combines with J gene TRBJ2-1; 12 bases align to TRBD2. V lost 4 bases, J lost 7 bases, and 17 bases stayed unmatched. The CDR3 runs to 19 residues. Germline assignment: CDR1 LGHNT and CDR2 FRNRAP. CDR3 sequence (DNA): TGTGCTAGTGGTTCTGAGGGTAAGGCTAGCGGGGGGGCCGGGAATGAGCAGTTCTTC. It codes for CASGSEGKASGGAGNEQFF.

This chain joins TRBV9 and TRBJ2-3; 9 nucleotides align to TRBD2. The CDR3 contains 15 residues. The V gene end was trimmed by 2 bases and the J gene end by 5 bases; junction bases not matched to a gene: 6. Germline V CDR1 and CDR2: SGDLS, YYNGEE. The CDR3 DNA is TGTGCCAGCAGCGTCACGGGACTAGCAATAGATACGCAGTATTTT. Its protein product is CASSVTGLAIDTQYF.

The V and J genes are TRBV6-5 and TRBJ1-2, with 8 bases lining up with TRBD1. This CDR3 is built from 14 residues. CDR1 and CDR2 from the germline V gene are MNHEY and SVGAGI. The V and J ends lost 7 bases and 4 bases, in that order; junction bases with no gene match: 8. The CDR3 region has the DNA TGTGCCAGCACTCAGGGAGACAGGGGCTATGGCTACACCTTC. Its translation: CASTQGDRGYGYTF.

The V and J genes are TRBV6-5 and TRBJ2-5; 9 bases fit TRBD2. In germline, CDR1 is MNHEY, CDR2 SVGAGI. Unmatched junction bases numbered 8, after V lost 4 bases and J lost 2 bases. This CDR3 has 16 residues. This CDR3 is CASSFILAGGQETQYF. For the CDR3, the DNA is TGTGCCAGCAGTTTCATACTAGCGGGTGGGCAAGAGACCCAGTACTTC.

The gene calls are TRBV6-2 or TRBV6-3 and TRBJ2-7, with D maybe TRBD1 (5 bases). The CDR3 spans 15 residues. The ends were cut back, 0 bases at V and 3 bases at J, with 12 bases in the middle. The germline V gene has CDR1 MNHEY and CDR2 SVGEGT. In DNA, the CDR3 is TGTGCCAGCAGTTACTCGCAACCAGGGTACTACGAGCAGTACTTC. Translation: CASSYSQPGYYEQYF.